Below, one T cell receptor (beta chain) is given with its context. The clone's antigen remains unknown. No much larger clonotype is one base removed from it; base qualities were not supplied. The CDR3 runs 18 amino acids, cysteine and phenylalanine included. Solely the CDR3 DNA is kept, with 54 bases framed from the first base. V is cut by 2 bases and J by 3 bases, and the space between the germline ends is 19 bases. The germline V gene sets CDR1 to LGHNT and CDR2 to FRNRAP. Genomic DNA was extracted with the Qiagen DNeasy kit from unsorted PBMCs and from negatively selected CD4+ and CD8+ fractions. Using primers that anneal to V and J segments, immunoSEQ multiplex PCR amplified the TCR beta CDR3 regions. A synthetic immune receptor repertoire was used to minimize amplification bias, and remaining bias was computationally removed after sequencing. As for the authors' bioinformatics: Custom Python scripts were used to quantify repertoire diversity as the Shannon entropy index. Unsorted, CD4+ and CD8+ repertoires were examined separately, except in combined analyses, for which CD4+ and CD8+ sequences were merged in silico. A clone counted as expanded when the clone's frequency after treatment rose at least 2-fold relative to C1D1, and clones undetected at baseline were given a pseudocount of 0.5. Clones with 0 or 1 copy at C1D1 were classified as singleton clones, and clones with 2 or more copies were classified as non-singleton clones. By matching protein sequences in sorted samples from the same patient, clones expanded in unsorted samples were annotated as CD4+, CD8+ or unknown. Wilcoxon tests on paired samples were used to test diversity changes from C1D1 to C4D1. TCRdb holds this immuneACCESS table with in-frame rearrangements only. Some clones are missing; in checked studies, unresolved V genes explain under half, and the rest has no known cause. V, J and clone size derive from that table, while D and trimming were established from the DNA sequence. The sample table shows about 14,000 clones, and around 82% are seen once. The ten largest clones take up 20% to 25% of the sample.

This sample was taken from a study of PD-1 blockade in classical Hodgkin lymphoma (dated by TCRdb to 2020 to 2021). For the wider study: Nivolumab dosing was 3 mg/kg intravenously every 2 weeks, continuing until either disease progression or unacceptable toxicity. A peripheral blood immune signature of response to PD-1 blockade in classical Hodgkin lymphoma was defined using TCR beta sequencing and CyTOF.

General findings and caveats noted by the study authors: By C4D1, a significant rise was seen in CD4+ TCR diversity but not in CD8+ TCR diversity (p=0.0027 vs p=0.16), and the rise was most apparent among complete responders (p=0.02). Trial patients achieving complete response had baseline diversity similar to newly diagnosed patients, whereas partial responders and progressors had significantly lower diversity. Newly diagnosed patients were reported to have lower baseline TCR diversity than healthy donors, and relapsed/refractory patients were reported to have lower baseline TCR diversity still. Only a single clinical trial cohort was studied, and what caused the repertoire differences, possibly disease activity or prior therapy, remained undefined. Diversity was lower in patients who began nivolumab less than 1 year after ASCT, so these patients were left out of later analyses to avoid confounding by immune reconstitution.

This specimen's time point label, interpreted: cycle 1 day 1 (C1D1), immediately before nivolumab initiation. All trial patients had relapsed after autologous stem cell transplantation, with cohorts A, B and C differing in prior brentuximab vedotin exposure. The trial cohort included around 60 patients with relapsed/refractory classical Hodgkin lymphoma, and each patient had a best overall response of complete response, partial response or progressive disease. Single-agent nivolumab was administered to trial patients in the multi-cohort phase II CheckMate 205 trial. An independent review committee assessed best overall response by applying the 2007 International Working Group response criteria. PBMCs from the trial were collected at three points: immediately before nivolumab initiation (C1D1), and during therapy at cycle 2 day 1 and cycle 4 day 1. After peripheral blood was drawn into 8 mL Vacutainer Cell Preparation Tubes, PBMCs were isolated by centrifugation and then cryopreserved.

This receptor chain uses TRBV12-5 and TRBJ2-2; too little of a D gene remains to name it. The sample consisted of peripheral blood mononuclear cells (PBMCs), taken at baseline. This receptor was identified in a human donor with classical Hodgkin lymphoma. The nucleotides are TGTGCTAGTGGTTTGAAAGGTACGGTGGATTATGACACCGGGGAGCTGTTTTTT. Translated, this gives CASGLKGTVDYDTGELFF.